This T cell receptor (beta chain) was identified in a study of blood T cells in healthy people across ages. Findings and caveats of the study: The long-lived group displayed more naive CD4+ cells, plus higher diversity, than the aged donors did.

Comment on this clonotype: The antigen is undetermined.

A J-beta primer mix and a sample-barcoded 5' primer were used in a second PCR of about 7 to 12 cycles. TCRdb re-derived calls from the 5' RACE reads in MiXCR, one entry per CDR3 protein. The data show some 1.4 million distinct CDR3 sequences, with roughly 40% seen just once and approximately 7.9% held by the top ten. The CDR3 loop spans 13 amino acids. CDR1 and CDR2 (germline): LGHDT, YNNKEL (reference sequence). The V segment lost 8 bases and the J segment 6 bases; nucleotides outside the gene matches: 7. The sample consisted of blood. The V gene is TRBV3-1, the J gene TRBJ2-1, with 7 positions matching TRBD2. This TCR was recovered from a woman under 30 in good health. CDR3 sequence (DNA): TGTGCCAGCGAGCGGGGACTTGGCAATGAGCAGTTCTTC. Protein sequence: CASERGLGNEQFF.